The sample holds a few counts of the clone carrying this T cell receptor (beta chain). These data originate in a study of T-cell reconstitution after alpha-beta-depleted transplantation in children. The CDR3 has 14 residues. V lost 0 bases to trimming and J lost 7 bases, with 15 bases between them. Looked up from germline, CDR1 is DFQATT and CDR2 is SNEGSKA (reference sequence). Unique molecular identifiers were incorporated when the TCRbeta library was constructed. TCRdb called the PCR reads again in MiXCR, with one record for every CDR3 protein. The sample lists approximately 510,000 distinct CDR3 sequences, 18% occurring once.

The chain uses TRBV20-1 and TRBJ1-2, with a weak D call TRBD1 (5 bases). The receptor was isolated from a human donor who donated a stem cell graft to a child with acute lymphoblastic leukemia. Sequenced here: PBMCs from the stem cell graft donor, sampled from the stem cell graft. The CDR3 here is CSARDVRAVSGYTF. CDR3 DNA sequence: TGCAGTGCTAGAGATGTCAGGGCGGTTAGTGGCTACACCTTC.